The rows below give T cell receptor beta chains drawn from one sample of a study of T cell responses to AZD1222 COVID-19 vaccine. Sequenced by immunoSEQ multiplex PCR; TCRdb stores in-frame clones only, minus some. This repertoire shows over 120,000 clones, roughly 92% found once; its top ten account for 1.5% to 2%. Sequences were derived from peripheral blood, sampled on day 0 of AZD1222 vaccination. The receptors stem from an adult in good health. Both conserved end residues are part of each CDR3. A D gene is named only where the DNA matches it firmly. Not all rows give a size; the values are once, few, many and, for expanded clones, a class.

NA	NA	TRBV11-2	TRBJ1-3	CASSLPDSSGNTIYF	TGTGCCAGCAGCCTCCCCGACAGCTCTGGAAACACCATATATTTT
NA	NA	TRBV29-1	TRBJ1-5	CSVEDSSNQPQHF	TGCAGCGTTGAAGACAGTAGCAATCAGCCCCAGCATTTT
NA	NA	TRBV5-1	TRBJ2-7	CASSLVGYEQYF	TGCGCCAGCAGCTTGGTCGGCTACGAGCAGTACTTC
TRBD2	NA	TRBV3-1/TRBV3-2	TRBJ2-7	CASSQFQREDNEQYF	TGTGCCAGCAGCCAATTCCAGCGGGAGGACAACGAGCAGTACTTC
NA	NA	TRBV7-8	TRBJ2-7	CASSLAEGQTYEQYF	TGTGCCAGCAGCTTAGCCGAGGGTCAGACCTACGAGCAGTACTTC
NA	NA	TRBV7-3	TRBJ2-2	CASSLIAQRLNTGELFF	TGTGCCAGCAGCTTAATAGCCCAACGGCTGAACACCGGGGAGCTGTTTTTT
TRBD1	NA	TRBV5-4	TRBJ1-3	CASSPNAGTVTKGNTIYF	TGTGCCAGCAGCCCCAACGCTGGGACAGTGACAAAAGGAAACACCATATATTTT
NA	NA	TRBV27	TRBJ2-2	CASSPRGGELFF	TGTGCCAGCAGTCCCCGAGGCGGGGAGCTGTTTTTT
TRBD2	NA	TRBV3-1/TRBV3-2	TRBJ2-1	CASSPSWSPWVTSGSAYNEQFF	TGTGCCAGCAGCCCTTCCTGGAGCCCGTGGGTAACTAGCGGTTCTGCCTACAATGAGCAGTTCTTC
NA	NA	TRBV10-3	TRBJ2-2	CAISDRGPGELFF	TGTGCCATCAGTGACAGGGGCCCCGGGGAGCTGTTTTTT
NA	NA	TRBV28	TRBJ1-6	CASSPTGTLNSPLHF	TGTGCCAGCAGTCCCACCGGGACCCTGAATTCACCCCTCCACTTT
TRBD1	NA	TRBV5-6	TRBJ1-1	CASSYRDRFMNTEAFF	TGTGCCAGCAGCTACCGGGACAGGTTCATGAACACTGAAGCTTTCTTT
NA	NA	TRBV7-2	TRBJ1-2	CASSFSGRNYGYTF	TGTGCCAGCAGCTTCTCCGGGAGGAACTATGGCTACACCTTC
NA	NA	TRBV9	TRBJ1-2	CASSVGAGRYGYTF	TGTGCCAGCAGCGTAGGCGCAGGTCGCTATGGCTACACCTTC
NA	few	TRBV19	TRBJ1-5	CASSIYRDNQPQHF	TGTGCCAGTAGTATCTACAGGGACAATCAGCCCCAGCATTTT
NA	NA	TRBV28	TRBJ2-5	CASSYTWTGQETQYF	TGTGCCAGCAGCTATACGTGGACGGGCCAAGAGACCCAGTACTTC
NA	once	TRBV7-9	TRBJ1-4	CASSSSGTTNEKLFF	TGTGCCAGCAGCTCCTCGGGGACAACTAATGAAAAACTGTTTTTT
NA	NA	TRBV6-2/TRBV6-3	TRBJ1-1	CASSYQPGVMNTEAFF	TGTGCCAGCAGTTACCAGCCCGGGGTAATGAACACTGAAGCTTTCTTT
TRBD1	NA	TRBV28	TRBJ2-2	CASSLGTGGPGELFF	TGTGCCAGCAGTCTCGGGACAGGGGGCCCCGGGGAGCTGTTTTTT
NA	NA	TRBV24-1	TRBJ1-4	CATSAGAGLFF	TGTGCCACCAGTGCGGGGGCAGGGCTGTTTTTT
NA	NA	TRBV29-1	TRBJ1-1	CSVEGGTEAFF	TGCAGCGTTGAGGGGGGCACTGAAGCTTTCTTT
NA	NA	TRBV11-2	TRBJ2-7	CASSLKQRHNYEQYF	TGTGCCAGCAGCTTAAAACAAAGGCATAACTACGAGCAGTACTTC
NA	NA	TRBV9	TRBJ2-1	CASSVADYNEQFF	TGTGCCAGCAGCGTCGCGGATTACAATGAGCAGTTCTTC
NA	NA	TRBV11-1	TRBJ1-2	CASSLEGPYGYTF	TGTGCCAGCAGCTTAGAAGGCCCCTATGGCTACACCTTC
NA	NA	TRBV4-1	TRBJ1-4	CASSQGGGPNEKLFF	TGCGCCAGCAGCCAAGGGGGAGGACCTAATGAAAAACTGTTTTTT
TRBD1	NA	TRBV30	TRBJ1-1	CAWSPRDRGQTEAFF	TGTGCCTGGAGCCCTCGGGACAGGGGGCAAACTGAAGCTTTCTTT
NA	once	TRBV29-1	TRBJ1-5	CSVESPNCDPDSNQPQHF	TGCAGCGTTGAATCGCCGAATTGTGACCCCGATAGCAATCAGCCCCAGCATTTT
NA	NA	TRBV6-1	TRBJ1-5	CASSDRAFNQPQHF	TGTGCCAGCAGTGACCGGGCCTTCAATCAGCCCCAGCATTTT
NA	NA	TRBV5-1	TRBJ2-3	CASSLGEATDTQYF	TGCGCCAGCAGCTTGGGGGAGGCCACAGATACGCAGTATTTT
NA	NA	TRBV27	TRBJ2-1	CASSLDGYNEQFF	TGTGCCAGCAGTTTGGACGGTTACAATGAGCAGTTCTTC
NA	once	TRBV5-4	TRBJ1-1	CASSLERGHTEAFF	TGTGCCAGCAGCTTGGAAAGGGGTCACACTGAAGCTTTCTTT
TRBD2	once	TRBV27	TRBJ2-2	CASSRGGGAQANTGELFF	TGTGCCAGCAGCCGCGGGGGTGGCGCCCAAGCGAACACCGGGGAGCTGTTTTTT
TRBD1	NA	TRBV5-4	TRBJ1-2	CASSPGPTGNYGYTF	TGTGCCAGCAGCCCCGGACCGACAGGGAACTATGGCTACACCTTC
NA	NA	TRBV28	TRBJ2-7	CASSLLGQGSSYEQYF	TGTGCCAGCAGTTTATTGGGACAAGGGAGCTCCTACGAGCAGTACTTC
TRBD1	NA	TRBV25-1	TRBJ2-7	CASSEPGTGSYEQYF	TGTGCCAGCAGTGAACCCGGGACAGGGTCCTACGAGCAGTACTTC
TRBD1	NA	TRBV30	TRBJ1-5	CAWSPGGQPQHF	TGTGCCTGGAGTCCAGGGGGTCAGCCCCAGCATTTT
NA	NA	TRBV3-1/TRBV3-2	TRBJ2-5	CASSQPLRGVYRWETQYF	TGTGCCAGCAGCCAACCTCTCCGGGGAGTGTACCGTTGGGAGACCCAGTACTTC
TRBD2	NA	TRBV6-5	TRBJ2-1	CASTEYGGSPNEQFF	TGTGCCAGCACCGAATACGGCGGGAGCCCCAATGAGCAGTTCTTC
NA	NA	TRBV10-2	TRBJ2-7	CASSEWGRGGAYEQYF	TGCGCCAGCAGTGAGTGGGGTCGGGGCGGCGCCTACGAGCAGTACTTC
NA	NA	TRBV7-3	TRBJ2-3	CASSLYGGTFTDTQYF	TGTGCCAGCAGCTTATACGGGGGAACCTTCACAGATACGCAGTATTTT
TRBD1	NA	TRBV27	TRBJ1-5	CASSPILTGGLNQPQHF	TGTGCCAGCAGTCCCATCTTGACAGGGGGCCTCAATCAGCCCCAGCATTTT
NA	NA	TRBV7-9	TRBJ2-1	CASSPRSLYNEQFF	TGTGCCAGCAGCCCACGATCCCTCTACAATGAGCAGTTCTTC